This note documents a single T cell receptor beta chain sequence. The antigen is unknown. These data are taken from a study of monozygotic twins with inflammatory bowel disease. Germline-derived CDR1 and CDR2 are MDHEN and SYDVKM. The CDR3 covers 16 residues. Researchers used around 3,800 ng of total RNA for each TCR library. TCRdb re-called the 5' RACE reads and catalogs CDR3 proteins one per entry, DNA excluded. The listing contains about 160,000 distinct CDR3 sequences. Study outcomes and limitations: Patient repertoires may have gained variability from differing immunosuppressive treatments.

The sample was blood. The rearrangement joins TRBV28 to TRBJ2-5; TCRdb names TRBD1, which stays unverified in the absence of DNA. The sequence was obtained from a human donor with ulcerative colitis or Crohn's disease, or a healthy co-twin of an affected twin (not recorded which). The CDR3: CASSLSGYGGIETQYF.